These 18 T cell receptor beta chains were sequenced from one sample in a study of graft-versus-host responses after intestinal transplantation (dated by TCRdb to 2020 to 2023). The sample's time point, from its label and the paper: cells obtained before transplantation from donor or recipient. Libraries were made using the immunoSEQ multiplex PCR assay. TCRdb mirrors the immuneACCESS table, restricted to in-frame sequences. Some clones are absent from its copies; in checked studies, under half trace to an unresolved V gene, and the reason for the others is unknown. Here the sample has about 19,000 clones; around 40% occur a single time. The top ten hold 1.5% to 2.5% of the sample. The specimen was alloreactive CD4+ T cells from a mixed lymphocyte reaction culture, collected before transplantation. According to the study, the label for this sample's cell subset or site signals: CFSE-low proliferating T cells sorted from roughly 6-day pre-transplant mixed lymphocyte reaction (GvH or HvG direction). The receptor set was obtained from a human patient who was an organ donor for intestinal transplantation.

This clone is medium-sized within its sample. The chain is built from TRBV30 and TRBJ1-1; D not resolved. Trimming took 8 bases from V and 3 from J, leaving 13 bases between them. This CDR3 has 12 amino acids. Looked up from germline, CDR1 is GTSNPN and CDR2 is SVGIG (reference sequence). CDR3 loop: CAGNRLDTEAFF. CDR3 coding DNA: TGTGCCGGAAACCGACTGGACACTGAAGCTTTCTTT.

The sample holds a few counts of this clone. V usage is TRBV11-2 and J usage is TRBJ2-2; D gene unclear. The V end was cut by 5 bases, the J end by 4 bases, with 11 bases between. The CDR3 spans 14 residues. Germline values: CDR1 SGHAT, CDR2 FQNNGV. The CDR3 nucleotides read TGTGCCAGCAGCCACCGTTGGGGCACCGGGGAGCTGTTTTTT. Protein sequence: CASSHRWGTGELFF.

This clone was seen a few times. The V gene is TRBV7-2, the J gene TRBJ2-7; 14 positions match TRBD2. V was pared by 3 bases and J by 4 bases, with 2 bases of the junction left unmatched. CDR1 is SGHTA and CDR2 is FQGNSA in the germline V gene. The CDR3 spans 15 residues. The DNA for the CDR3 is TGTGCCAGCAGCTTGACTAGCGGGAGGGAATACGAGCAGTACTTC. Translating gives CASSLTSGREYEQYF.

This clone was recorded once. V is TRBV5-4 and J is TRBJ2-4, with TRBD2 as a possible D gene (5 bases). The V and J ends lost 0 bases and 6 bases respectively, with 10 bases between them. The CDR3 is made up of 14 amino acids. Germline lookup yields CDR1 SGHNT and CDR2 YYREEE (reference sequence). CDR3 DNA: TGTGCCAGCAGCTTGGTCGGACTCCCAAACATTCAGTACTTC. It specifies CASSLVGLPNIQYF.

This sequence joins TRBV27 and TRBJ1-5, with TRBD1 matching over 8 bases. CDR3 length: 15 amino acids. The germline V gene encodes CDR1 MNHEY and CDR2 SMNVEV (reference sequence). V lost 2 bases to trimming and J lost 6 bases; unmatched junction nucleotides: 6. This CDR3 reads CASSLGQGVAQPQHF. The CDR3 DNA is TGTGCCAGCAGTTTAGGACAGGGAGTGGCTCAGCCCCAGCATTTT.

This clone is medium-sized by share. The rearrangement links TRBV10-3 to TRBJ2-7, with 9 nucleotides matching TRBD1. Germline CDR1 reads ENHRY; CDR2 reads SYGVKD. CDR3 length: 14 residues. The ends lost 8 bases at V and 3 bases at J; junction bases unmatched: 8. Here the CDR3 reads CAIRGQGQGYEQYF. CDR3 bases: TGTGCCATCCGAGGACAGGGGCAGGGCTACGAGCAGTACTTC.

The gene calls are TRBV30 and TRBJ2-1, with D possibly matching TRBD2 (5 bases). Germline V gene sequence: CDR1 GTSNPN, CDR2 SVGIG (reference sequence). V was shortened by 2 bases and J by 6 bases, with 8 bases between the two germline ends. The CDR3 sequence is 12 residues long. CDR3 protein: CAWSSTINEQFF. The CDR3 nucleotides read TGTGCCTGGAGTTCGACTATCAATGAGCAGTTCTTC.

The CDR3 sequence: CASSLEGYGYTF. CDR3 sequence (DNA): TGCGCCAGCAGCTTGGAGGGCTATGGCTACACCTTC. The rearrangement links TRBV5-1 to TRBJ1-2; D remains unclear. The ends were cut back, 0 bases at V and 4 bases at J, with 4 bases in the middle. Germline V CDR1 and CDR2: SGHRS, YFSETQ. The CDR3 totals 12 residues.

V usage is TRBV5-1 and J usage is TRBJ2-1; 9 nucleotides align to TRBD1. CDR1 SGHRS and CDR2 YFSETQ come from the germline V gene. With V trimmed by 4 bases and J by 2 bases, 7 bases remained unmatched. The CDR3 length is 16 residues. In DNA form, the CDR3 reads TGCGCCAGCAGCCTCTCCGGGACAGGGCCCTACAATGAGCAGTTCTTC. Amino acids: CASSLSGTGPYNEQFF.

This chain's CDR3 is CATSSGQNVGDQPQHF. In DNA, the CDR3 is TGTGCCACCAGCTCTGGCCAAAACGTGGGGGATCAGCCCCAGCATTTT. The V call is TRBV15, the J call TRBJ1-5; D possibly corresponds to TRBD1 (5 bases). Trimming stripped 5 bases from V and 5 bases from J, with 19 bases between. The CDR3 loop spans 16 amino acids. Germline CDR1 LNHNV, CDR2 YYDKDF (reference sequence).

The gene calls are TRBV9 and TRBJ2-1; no firm D call. There are 14 residues in the CDR3. Trimming pared 4 bases from V and 7 bases from J, leaving 15 bases between. Per the germline V gene, CDR1 is SGDLS and CDR2 is YYNGEE. The CDR3 is CASSPLDDRNEQFF. CDR3 nucleotides: TGTGCCAGCAGCCCACTGGATGACCGTAATGAGCAGTTCTTC.

The chain couples TRBV5-8 to TRBJ1-2; D not certain. V was cut by 0 bases and J by 5 bases, with 2 bases left in between. CDR3 length: 11 amino acids. CDR1 and CDR2 from the germline V gene are SGHTS and YDEGEE. The CDR3 is CASSLGYGYTF. CDR3 sequence (DNA): TGTGCCAGCAGCTTGGGGTATGGCTACACCTTC.

The chain employs TRBV6-1 and TRBJ2-7; 8 bases agree with TRBD2. CDR3 length equals 15 residues. The trim removed 8 bases at V and 1 base at J, leaving 10 bases unmatched. Per the germline V gene, CDR1 is MNHNS and CDR2 is SASEGT. The CDR3 reads CASGRLAQFSYEQYF. The CDR3 DNA reads TGTGCCAGCGGTAGACTAGCGCAATTTTCCTACGAGCAGTACTTC.

The chain uses TRBV6-5 and TRBJ2-7, with unresolved D. Germline CDR1 is MNHEY and CDR2 is SVGAGI. This CDR3 has 12 residues. V was clipped by 2 bases and J by 4 bases, with 6 bases between them. CDR3 nucleotides: TGTGCCAGCAGTTACACGAGTTACGAGCAGTACTTC. This gives the protein CASSYTSYEQYF.

This sequence joins TRBV6-6 and TRBJ1-2; a possible D gene is TRBD1 (6 bases). This CDR3 is built from 14 residues. Germline CDR1 and CDR2: MNHNY and SVGAGI (reference sequence). Trimming removed 5 bases at V and 8 bases at J, with 18 bases between. The CDR3 region has the DNA TGTGCCAGCAGTCCCCGGGGGGCAATTTCCGGCTACACCTTC. This codes for CASSPRGAISGYTF.

V gene TRBV7-9 combines with J gene TRBJ2-5; no clear D gene. V lost 6 bases, J lost 4 bases, and 9 bases lay in between. This CDR3 has 12 amino acids. Germline V gene lookup returns CDR1 SEHNR and CDR2 FQNEAQ (reference sequence). DNA of the CDR3: TGTGCCAGCAGACAAGGATCAGAGACCCAGTACTTC. Protein: CASRQGSETQYF.

For this clone: One end of the junction does not line up with germline, which may come from a read error. The chain combines TRBV9 with TRBJ1-2, with unresolved D. The CDR3 totals 11 residues. Germline loops: CDR1 SGDLS, CDR2 YYNGEE. The CDR3: CASSTPAGQSF. In DNA form, the CDR3 reads TGTGCCAGCAGCACCCCCGCGGGCCAATCTTTC. Filled out from reference TRBV9 and TRBJ1-2, the complete variable domain reads DSGVTQTPKHLITATGQRVTLRCSPRSGDLSVYWYQQSLDQGLQFLIQYYNGEERAKGNILERFSAQQFPDLHSELNLSSLELGDSALYFCASSTPAGQSFGSGTRLTVV.

This clone was picked up a small number of times. DNA of the CDR3: TGCGCCAGCAGCCACAGGGGGACCTACAATGAGCAGTTCTTC. This translates into CASSHRGTYNEQFF. This sequence joins TRBV5-1 and TRBJ2-1, with 8 bases that match TRBD1. The germline V gene encodes CDR1 SGHRS and CDR2 YFSETQ. V gave up 4 bases and J gave up 2 bases; unmatched junction bases: 2. This CDR3 contains 14 residues.